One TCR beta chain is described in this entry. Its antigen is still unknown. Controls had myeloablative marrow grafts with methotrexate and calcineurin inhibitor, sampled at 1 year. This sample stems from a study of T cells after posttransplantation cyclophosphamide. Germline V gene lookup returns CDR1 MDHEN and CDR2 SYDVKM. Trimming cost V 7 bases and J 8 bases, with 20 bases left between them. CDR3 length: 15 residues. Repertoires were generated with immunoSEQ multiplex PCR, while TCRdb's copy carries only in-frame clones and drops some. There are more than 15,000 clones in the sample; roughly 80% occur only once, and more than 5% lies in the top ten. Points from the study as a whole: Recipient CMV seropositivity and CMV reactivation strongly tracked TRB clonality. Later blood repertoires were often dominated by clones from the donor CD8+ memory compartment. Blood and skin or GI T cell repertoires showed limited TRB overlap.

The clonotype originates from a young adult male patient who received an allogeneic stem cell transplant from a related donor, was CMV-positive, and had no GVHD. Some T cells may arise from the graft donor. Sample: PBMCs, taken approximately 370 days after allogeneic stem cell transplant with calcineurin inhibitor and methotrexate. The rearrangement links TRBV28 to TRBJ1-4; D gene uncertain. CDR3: CASIDAGPGREKLFF. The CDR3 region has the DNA TGTGCCAGCATAGATGCAGGTCCGGGAAGGGAAAAACTGTTTTTT.